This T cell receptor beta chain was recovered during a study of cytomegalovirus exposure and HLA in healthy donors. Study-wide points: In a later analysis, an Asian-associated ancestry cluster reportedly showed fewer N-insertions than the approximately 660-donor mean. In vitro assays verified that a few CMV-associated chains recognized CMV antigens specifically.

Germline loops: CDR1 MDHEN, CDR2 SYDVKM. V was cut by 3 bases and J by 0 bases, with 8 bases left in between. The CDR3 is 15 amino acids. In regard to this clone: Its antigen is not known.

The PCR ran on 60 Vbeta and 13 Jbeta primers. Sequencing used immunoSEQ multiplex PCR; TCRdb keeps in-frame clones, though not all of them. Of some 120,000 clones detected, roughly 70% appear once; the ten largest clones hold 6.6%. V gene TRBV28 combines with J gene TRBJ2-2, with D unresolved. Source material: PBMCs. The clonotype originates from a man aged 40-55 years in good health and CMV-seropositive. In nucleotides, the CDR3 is TGTGCCAGCAGTTTCTCAGGTGCGAACACCGGGGAGCTGTTTTTT. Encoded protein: CASSFSGANTGELFF.